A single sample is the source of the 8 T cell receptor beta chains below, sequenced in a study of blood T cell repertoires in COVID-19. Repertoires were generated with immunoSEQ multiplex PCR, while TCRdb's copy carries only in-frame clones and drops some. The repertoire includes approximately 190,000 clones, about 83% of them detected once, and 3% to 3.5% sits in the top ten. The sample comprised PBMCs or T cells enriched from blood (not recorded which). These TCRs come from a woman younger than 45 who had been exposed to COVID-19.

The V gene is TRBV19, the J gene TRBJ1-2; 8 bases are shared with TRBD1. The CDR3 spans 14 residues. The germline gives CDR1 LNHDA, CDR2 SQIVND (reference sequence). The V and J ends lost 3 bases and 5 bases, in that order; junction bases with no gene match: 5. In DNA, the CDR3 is TGTGCCAGTAGTATTTTTACAGGGGGTTATGGCTACACCTTC. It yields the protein CASSIFTGGYGYTF.

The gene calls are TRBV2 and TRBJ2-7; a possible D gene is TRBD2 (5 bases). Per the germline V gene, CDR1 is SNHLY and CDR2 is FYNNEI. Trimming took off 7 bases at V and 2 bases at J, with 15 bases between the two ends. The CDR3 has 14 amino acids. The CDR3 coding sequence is TGTGCCAGCAATTATCCGGACGGGACCTACGAGCAGTACTTC. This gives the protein CASNYPDGTYEQYF.

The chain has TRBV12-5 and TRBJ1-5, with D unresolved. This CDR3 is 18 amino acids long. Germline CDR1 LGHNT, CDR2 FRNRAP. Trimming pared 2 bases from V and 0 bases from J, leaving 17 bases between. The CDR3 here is CASGLFYSTSDSNQPQHF. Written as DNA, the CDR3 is TGTGCTAGTGGTTTGTTCTACTCAACGAGCGATAGCAATCAGCCCCAGCATTTT.

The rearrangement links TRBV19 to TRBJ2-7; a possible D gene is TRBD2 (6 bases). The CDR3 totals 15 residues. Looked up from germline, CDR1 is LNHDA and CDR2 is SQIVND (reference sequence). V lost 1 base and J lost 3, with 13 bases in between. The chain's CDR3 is CASSIGGEVSYEQYF. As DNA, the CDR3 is TGTGCCAGTAGTATAGGAGGGGAGGTAAGCTACGAGCAGTACTTC.

CDR3 in amino acids: CASSLGMWGRALNTEAFF. The CDR3 region has the DNA TGTGCCAGCAGCTTGGGGATGTGGGGCCGGGCGTTGAACACTGAAGCTTTCTTT. The rearrangement joins TRBV5-8 to TRBJ1-1, with a possible D match to TRBD1 (5 bases). The CDR3 totals 18 residues. Germline V gene data show CDR1 as SGHTS and CDR2 as YDEGEE. Trimming removed 0 bases at V and 0 bases at J, with 18 bases between. The variable domain in full, with the rest retrieved from reference TRBV5-8 and TRBJ1-1, is EAGVTQSPTHLIKTRGQQATLRCSPISGHTSVYWYQQALGLGLQFLLWYDEGEERNRGNFPPRFSGRQFPNYSSELNVNALELEDSALYLCASSLGMWGRALNTEAFFGQGTRLTVV.

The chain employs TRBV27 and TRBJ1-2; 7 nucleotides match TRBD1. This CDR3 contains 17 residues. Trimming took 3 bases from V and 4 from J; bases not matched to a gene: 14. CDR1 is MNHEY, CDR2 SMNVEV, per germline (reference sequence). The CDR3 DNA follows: TGTGCCAGCAGTTTCTCGACCCCCACAGGGGTGGTCTATGGCTACACCTTC. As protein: CASSFSTPTGVVYGYTF.

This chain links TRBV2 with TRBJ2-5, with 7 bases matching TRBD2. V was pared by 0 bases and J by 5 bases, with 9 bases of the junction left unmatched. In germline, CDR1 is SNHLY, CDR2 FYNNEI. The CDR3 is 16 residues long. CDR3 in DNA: TGTGCCAGCAGTGAAGCGCTTCGGGGGGTAGGGGAGACCCAGTACTTC. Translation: CASSEALRGVGETQYF. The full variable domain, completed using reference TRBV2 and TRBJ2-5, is EPEVTQTPSHQVTQMGQEVILRCVPISNHLYFYWYRQILGQKVEFLVSFYNNEISEKSEIFDDQFSVERPDGSNFTLKIRSTKLEDSAMYFCASSEALRGVGETQYFGPGTRLLVL.

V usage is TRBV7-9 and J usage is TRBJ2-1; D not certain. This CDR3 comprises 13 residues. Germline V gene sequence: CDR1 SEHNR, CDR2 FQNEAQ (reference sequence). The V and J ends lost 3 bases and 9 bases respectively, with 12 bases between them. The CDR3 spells CASSFIDLGEQFF. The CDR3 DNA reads TGTGCCAGCAGCTTCATAGATCTCGGTGAGCAGTTCTTC. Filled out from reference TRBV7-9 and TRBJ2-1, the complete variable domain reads DTGVSQNPRHKITKRGQNVTFRCDPISEHNRLYWYRQTLGQGPEFLTYFQNEAQLEKSRLLSDRFSAERPKGSFSTLEIQRTEQGDSAMYLCASSFIDLGEQFFGPGTRLTVL.